This paragraph reports one T cell receptor beta chain. This sample is drawn from a study of blood T cell repertoires in COVID-19. Study-level background: COVID-19 samples collected from the United States, Italy and Spain covered acute and convalescent phases. T cells, B-cell-depleted T cells, or PBMCs supplied cDNA or gDNA.

In the authors' workflow: Researchers report that nucleated cell counts were estimated from reference gene primer amplification. Clones were sequenced by immunoSEQ multiplex PCR, and TCRdb holds only the in-frame ones, with some missing. V and J calls and clone size are as listed in that table; D and trimming were resolved from the DNA. Of about 39,000 clones listed, roughly 85% are singletons. Trimming stripped 6 bases from V and 1 base from J, with 12 bases between. This CDR3 is built from 14 residues. Per the germline V gene, CDR1 is MNHEY and CDR2 is SVGEGT. This clonotype was obtained from a human donor in a cohort sampled during active COVID-19. The rearrangement joins TRBV6-2 or TRBV6-3 to TRBJ1-1; D is ambiguous. Sequences were obtained from peripheral blood. As DNA, the CDR3 is TGTGCCAGCAGCTGGTCGGTAAAGAACACTGAAGCTTTCTTT. This sequence encodes CASSWSVKNTEAFF.